This T cell receptor (beta chain) was sequenced during a study of blood T cell repertoires in COVID-19. At the level of the study: Samples of COVID-19 (acute and convalescent) were obtained from the United States, Italy and Spain. From T cells, B-cell-depleted T cells, or PBMCs came the material, which was cDNA or gDNA.

Living in roughly 23 US areas, the participants were between roughly 18 and 89 years of age. Categorization into cohorts depended on clinical history that participants reported. CDR1 and CDR2 from the germline V gene are KGHDR and SFDVKD. V lost 3 bases, J lost 0 bases, and 13 bases stayed unmatched. This CDR3 comprises 20 residues. Clones were sequenced by immunoSEQ multiplex PCR, and TCRdb holds only the in-frame ones, with some missing. The table records some 300,000 clones, approximately 89% of them present only once. The clonotype was recovered from a woman in her thirties who had recovered from COVID-19. Sequences were obtained from PBMCs or T cells enriched from blood (not recorded which). This chain connects TRBV24-1 to TRBJ1-3; 10 bases fit TRBD1. The CDR3 region has the DNA TGTGCCACCAGTGATCGACATTTCCGGGACAGGGGACACTCTGGAAACACCATATATTTT. Protein: CATSDRHFRDRGHSGNTIYF.